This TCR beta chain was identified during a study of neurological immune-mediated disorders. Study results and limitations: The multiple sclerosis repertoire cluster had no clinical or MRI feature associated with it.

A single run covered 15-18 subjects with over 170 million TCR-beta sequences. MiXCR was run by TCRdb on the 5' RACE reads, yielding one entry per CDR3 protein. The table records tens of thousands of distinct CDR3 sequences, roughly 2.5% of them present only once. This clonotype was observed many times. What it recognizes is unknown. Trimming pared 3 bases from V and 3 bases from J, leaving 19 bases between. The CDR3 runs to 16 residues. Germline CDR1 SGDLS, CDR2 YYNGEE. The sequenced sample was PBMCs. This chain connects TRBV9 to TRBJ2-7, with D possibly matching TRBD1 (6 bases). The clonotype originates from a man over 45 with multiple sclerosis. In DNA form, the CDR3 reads TGTGCCAGCAGCGAGGGGGTCGGACCCGACCTCTACGAGCAGTACTTC. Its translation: CASSEGVGPDLYEQYF.